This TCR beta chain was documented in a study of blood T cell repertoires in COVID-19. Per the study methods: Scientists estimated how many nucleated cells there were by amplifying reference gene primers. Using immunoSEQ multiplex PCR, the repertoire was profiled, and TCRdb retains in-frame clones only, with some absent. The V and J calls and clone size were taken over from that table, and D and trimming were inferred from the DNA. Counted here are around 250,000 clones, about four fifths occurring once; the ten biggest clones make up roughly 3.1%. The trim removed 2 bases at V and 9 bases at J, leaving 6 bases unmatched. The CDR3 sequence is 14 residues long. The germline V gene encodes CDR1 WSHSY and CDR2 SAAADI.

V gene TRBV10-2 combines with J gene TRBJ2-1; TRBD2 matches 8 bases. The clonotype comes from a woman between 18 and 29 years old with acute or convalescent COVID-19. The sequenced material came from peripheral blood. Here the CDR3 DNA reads TGCGCCAGCAGTGAGAGCGGGACTAGTGTTGAGCAGTTCTTC. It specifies CASSESGTSVEQFF.